The 5 T cell receptor beta chains presented below share a single source sample, sequenced in a study of T cells in Graves' hyperthyroidism and ophthalmopathy. RNA transcripts were the template for amplifying TCR beta CDR3 regions. A first-round RT-PCR of the TCR CDR3 used the HTBI primer set. TCRdb re-called the multiplex PCR reads through MiXCR, storing one row per CDR3 protein. The sample contains about 360,000 distinct CDR3 sequences, over 10% of which appear only once. The sequencing sample was made of blood. Receptor source: a woman in her late teens or twenties with Graves' hyperthyroidism.

V and J are TRBV6-2 or TRBV6-3 and TRBJ1-3, with D maybe TRBD1 (6 bases). Deletions cut 6 bases from V and 3 bases from J, with 12 bases between. This CDR3 is 14 amino acids long. Per germline, CDR1 MNHEY and CDR2 SVGEGT. CDR3 in amino acids: CASRPGTLGNTIYF. CDR3 bases: TGTGCCAGCAGACCAGGGACACTTGGAAACACCATATATTTT.

This clonotype came up many times. The chain employs TRBV29-1 and TRBJ2-1; perhaps TRBD2 as D (6 bases). The germline CDR1 and CDR2 sequences are SQVTM and ANQGSEA. Trimming took 4 bases from V and 0 from J, leaving 7 bases between them. The CDR3 loop spans 13 amino acids. CDR3 sequence: CSVALASYNEQFF. In DNA, the CDR3 is TGCAGCGTTGCACTAGCCTCCTACAATGAGCAGTTCTTC.

This clonotype came up many times. The V and J genes are TRBV7-2 and TRBJ2-3; no reliable D call. Trimming pared 5 bases from V and 3 bases from J, leaving 12 bases between. This CDR3 is 14 amino acids long. CDR1 and CDR2 (germline): SGHTA, FQGNSA. CDR3 nucleotides: TGTGCCAGCAGCCCCGGACGGCAAACAGATACGCAGTATTTT. As protein: CASSPGRQTDTQYF.

The sample holds a few counts of this clonotype. This chain uses TRBV14 with TRBJ2-1; either TRBD1 or TRBD2 may supply D (5 bases each). V lost 4 bases and J lost 8, with 15 bases in between. CDR1 and CDR2 (germline): SGHDN, FVKESK. This CDR3 has 14 residues. This CDR3 is CASSPEGRRDEQFF. In DNA form, the CDR3 reads TGTGCCAGCAGCCCCGAGGGGAGAAGGGATGAGCAGTTCTTC.

The rearrangement uses TRBV7-8 and TRBJ2-2, with 9 nucleotides matching TRBD1. Germline values: CDR1 SGHVS, CDR2 FQNEAQ. J lost 5 bases, V lost 8 bases, and 18 bases had no gene match. The CDR3 totals 18 residues. In nucleotides, the CDR3 is TGTGCCAGCTATACAGGGGGCGTGGGGAATGGAAGGACCGGGGAGCTGTTTTTT. It is translated as CASYTGGVGNGRTGELFF.